This is a list of T cell receptor beta chains from one sample in a study of Ad26.COV2.S vaccination and SARS-CoV-2 variants. Method: immunoSEQ multiplex PCR; TCRdb's copy keeps in-frame clones and lacks some. The sample comprises about 330,000 clones, roughly 90% of which are singletons, and 4.5% to 7% rests with the top ten. The source was peripheral blood, collected in a trial of Ad26.COV2.S vaccine versus placebo. The receptors stem from a person between 18 and 65 years old who received the Ad26.COV2.S COVID-19 vaccine or a placebo. Each CDR3 is given with its conserved first and last residue. D genes are given only for firm matches. Size tells how often a clone was seen (once, few, many) or the class of an expanded clone, and some rows leave it out.

d_gene	j_gene	v_gene	abundance	CDR3nt	CDR3aa
NA	TRBJ2-7	TRBV6-5	NA	TGTGCCAGCAGTTATGGTGTGGGCCTCTACGAGCAGTACTTC	CASSYGVGLYEQYF
TRBD1	TRBJ2-1	TRBV4-3	NA	TGCGCCAGCAGCGAAAGTGGGACAGGGCGCAATGAGCAGTTCTTC	CASSESGTGRNEQFF
NA	TRBJ1-3	TRBV28	NA	TGTGCCAGCAGTCTCGGCGGGGGTGGAAACACCATATATTTT	CASSLGGGGNTIYF
TRBD1	TRBJ1-3	TRBV5-6	NA	TGTGCCAGCAGCTTTATATACCCTCGGGACAGGGAGGGAAACACCATATATTTT	CASSFIYPRDREGNTIYF
TRBD1	TRBJ1-2	TRBV5-4	NA	TGTGCCAGCAGCTTGGCCAGAACAGGGGGGAGGAATGGCTACACCTTC	CASSLARTGGRNGYTF
TRBD1	TRBJ2-1	TRBV19	once	TGTGCCAGTAGTATGGGACAGGGACGGGGGCAGTTCTTC	CASSMGQGRGQFF
NA	TRBJ2-1	TRBV7-3	NA	TGTGCCAGTAGCCCCGGGACTCTCTCCTACAATGAGCAGTTCTTC	CASSPGTLSYNEQFF
NA	TRBJ2-1	TRBV3-1/TRBV3-2	NA	TGTGCCAGCAACCGTCGGGGAGGAGACAATGAGCAGTTCTTC	CASNRRGGDNEQFF
NA	TRBJ1-1	TRBV4-2	NA	TGTGCCAGCAGCCAAGATTTAAAAGGGTTTTTGGGGGACACTGAAGCTTTCTTT	CASSQDLKGFLGDTEAFF
NA	TRBJ2-4	TRBV11-2	NA	TGTGCCAGCAGCTTAGTATCCGGGTGGGCAGGGTTCGAGACTTTC	CASSLVSGWAGFETF
NA	TRBJ1-2	TRBV7-9	NA	TGTGCCAGCAGCTTAGACACGGACAAAGAATCTGGCTACACCTTC	CASSLDTDKESGYTF
NA	TRBJ2-1	TRBV5-1	NA	TGCGCCAGTACTTCGACTAATTACAATGAGCAGTTCTTC	CASTSTNYNEQFF
NA	TRBJ1-1	TRBV7-2	once	TGTGCCAGCAGCGGAACAGGGTACACTGAAGCTTTCTTT	CASSGTGYTEAFF
NA	TRBJ1-2	TRBV9	once	TGTGCCAGCAGCGTAGGCTCAGGGTCTAACTATGGCTACACCTTC	CASSVGSGSNYGYTF
TRBD2	TRBJ2-2	TRBV13	NA	TGTGCCAGCAGGCCTGGGACTAGCGGGCCGAACACCGGGGAGCTGTTTTTT	CASRPGTSGPNTGELFF
NA	TRBJ2-1	TRBV13	NA	TGTGCCAGCAGCCATACCTCGGACTACGTCTACAATGAGCAGTTCTTC	CASSHTSDYVYNEQFF
TRBD1	TRBJ2-1	TRBV11-2	NA	TGTGCCAGCAGCGGACAGGGTTACAATGAGCAGTTCTTC	CASSGQGYNEQFF
TRBD1	TRBJ1-5	TRBV5-1	once	TGCGCCAGAGACAGGGACCTCAATCAGCCCCAGCATTTT	CARDRDLNQPQHF
NA	TRBJ2-2	TRBV27	NA	TGTGCCAGCAGTACCCTACGGACGGGCACCGGGGAGCTGTTTTTT	CASSTLRTGTGELFF
NA	TRBJ2-6	TRBV12-5	NA	TGTGCTAGTGCCCGGGGATCTGGGGCCAACGTCCTGACTTTC	CASARGSGANVLTF
NA	TRBJ1-1	TRBV12-3/TRBV12-4	NA	TGTGCCAGCCTAGAGTCGAACACTGAAGCTTTCTTT	CASLESNTEAFF
NA	TRBJ1-3	TRBV6-6	once	TGTGCCAGCAGCAGTTGGGGGCGAAACACCATATATTTT	CASSSWGRNTIYF
TRBD1	TRBJ1-2	TRBV29-1	NA	TGCAGCGCAAATAAGGGACAGGGGGCGGGCGGCTACACCTTC	CSANKGQGAGGYTF
TRBD1	TRBJ1-2	TRBV19	NA	TGTGCCAGTAGTAGTCCTAGGACAGGTCTTGGCTACACCTTC	CASSSPRTGLGYTF
NA	TRBJ2-7	TRBV4-3	NA	TGCGCCAGCAGCCAAGAGGTGACAGGACGGTCCTACGAGCAGTACTTC	CASSQEVTGRSYEQYF
NA	TRBJ1-4	TRBV5-3	NA	TGTGCCAGAAGCTTAGGAGGGGTTCCCGTTGGGGCAACTAATGAAAAACTGTTTTTT	CARSLGGVPVGATNEKLFF
NA	TRBJ1-6	TRBV20-1	NA	TGCAGTACAGGGTTCGATTCACCCCTCCACTTT	CSTGFDSPLHF
NA	TRBJ1-1	TRBV27	NA	TGTGCCAGCAGAGGAGGGCTTAACATGAACACTGAAGCTTTCTTT	CASRGGLNMNTEAFF
TRBD2	TRBJ2-2	TRBV7-9	few	TGTGCCAGCAGCACCCTTAGCGGGACCGGGGAGCTGTTTTTT	CASSTLSGTGELFF
TRBD2	TRBJ2-2	TRBV24-1	NA	TGTGCCACCAGTGGGGCCAGCCCCGGGGGGACCGGGGAGCTGTTTTTT	CATSGASPGGTGELFF
TRBD1	TRBJ2-2	TRBV4-1	few	TGCGCCAGCAGCCATATCACAGGGGGATCCGGGGAGCTGTTTTTT	CASSHITGGSGELFF
NA	TRBJ1-1	TRBV5-1	NA	TGCGCCAGCAGCTTGGAGCCGGGCCTGAAAATGAACACTGAAGCTTTCTTT	CASSLEPGLKMNTEAFF
NA	TRBJ2-5	TRBV6-5	NA	TGTGCCAGCAGTTACTCGTTAGAGACCCAGTACTTC	CASSYSLETQYF
NA	TRBJ1-2	TRBV7-6	NA	TGTGCCAGCAGCTTAGAGGCCGAGGGCCTGAATGGCTACACCTTC	CASSLEAEGLNGYTF
TRBD2	TRBJ2-5	TRBV29-1	NA	TGCAGCGCGGGGGGACTAGCGGGGGCCCGGCAAGAGACCCAGTACTTC	CSAGGLAGARQETQYF
TRBD1	TRBJ1-5	TRBV4-3	NA	TGCGCCAGCAGCCAGGACAGGGGCACTCGGGGCAATCAGCCCCAGCATTTT	CASSQDRGTRGNQPQHF
TRBD1	TRBJ2-3	TRBV12-5	NA	TGTGCTAGTGGCTTGAATTTCTGGGGCAGGGGGTTCAAAGATACGCAGTATTTT	CASGLNFWGRGFKDTQYF
NA	TRBJ1-1	TRBV6-6	NA	TGTGCCAGCAGTTGGGGACTCACTGAAGCTTTCTTT	CASSWGLTEAFF
NA	TRBJ2-1	TRBV6-5	NA	TGTGTGGCGAGCTCCTACAATGAGCAGTTCTTC	CVASSYNEQFF
TRBD2	TRBJ2-1	TRBV11-3	NA	TGTGCCAGCAGCTTAGATAGGGGACTAGCGGGAAATGAGCAGTTCTTC	CASSLDRGLAGNEQFF
NA	TRBJ1-3	TRBV6-5	NA	TGTGCCAGCAGTACTGCTGGAAACACCATATATTTT	CASSTAGNTIYF
NA	TRBJ1-2	TRBV19	few	TGTGCCAGTAGTATGGGGCACCCTGGCTACACCTTC	CASSMGHPGYTF
TRBD1	TRBJ2-7	TRBV13	NA	TGTGCCAGCAGCCGCAGGGGGCTATCTCCTCGGGAGCAGTACTTC	CASSRRGLSPREQYF
TRBD1	TRBJ1-1	TRBV7-9	once	TGTGCCAGCAGCTTAGACCCGGCCGGGACAGGGAAAGCTTTCTTT	CASSLDPAGTGKAFF
NA	TRBJ2-1	TRBV4-1	NA	TGCGCCAGCAGCCCCGCCTACAATACTGCGAGCAATGAGCAGTTCTTC	CASSPAYNTASNEQFF
NA	TRBJ1-1	TRBV7-9	once	TGTGCCAGCAGCCCTAGGGGCCCCTCCATGAACACTGAAGCTTTCTTT	CASSPRGPSMNTEAFF
TRBD2	TRBJ2-3	TRBV7-2	NA	TGTGCCAGCAGCTTACTAGCGGGGGCAGATACGCAGTATTTT	CASSLLAGADTQYF
NA	TRBJ2-3	TRBV5-1	NA	TGCGCCAGCAGCTGGGTCTATCGCCCAGATACGCAGTATTTT	CASSWVYRPDTQYF
NA	TRBJ2-3	TRBV4-1	NA	TGCGCCAGCAGCCACATAGCTTCCACAGATACGCAGTATTTT	CASSHIASTDTQYF
NA	TRBJ1-2	TRBV28	NA	TGTGCCAGCAGTCGAGCCCGGGGCTACACCTTC	CASSRARGYTF
TRBD1	TRBJ1-1	TRBV5-6	NA	TGTGCCAGCAGCTTCGGGACAGGAAGTACTGAAGCTTTCTTT	CASSFGTGSTEAFF
NA	TRBJ1-2	TRBV7-2	once	TGTGCCAGCAGCCGGAGGGACTATGGCTACACCTTC	CASSRRDYGYTF
NA	TRBJ1-5	TRBV9	NA	TGTGCCAGCAGCGTAGGCGGTCCGAATCAGCCCCAGCATTTT	CASSVGGPNQPQHF